This T cell receptor beta chain was profiled in a study of blood T cell repertoires in COVID-19. The assay was immunoSEQ multiplex PCR, and TCRdb's table has in-frame clones only and misses some. The data hold some 56,000 clones, with roughly nine tenths observed a single time. V trimming: 4 bases; J trimming: 7 bases; junction bases outside the gene matches: 10. CDR1 and CDR2 (germline): GTSNPN, SVGIG (reference sequence). CDR3 length equals 14 residues. Sample: peripheral blood. The TCR sequence derives from a woman between 55 and 75 years old with COVID-19, enrolled during active disease. The rearrangement links TRBV30 to TRBJ2-1, with 7 bases identical to TRBD2. DNA for the CDR3: TGTGCCTGGAATGGCGGGAGTATTGGAAATGAGCAGTTCTTC. It is translated as CAWNGGSIGNEQFF. Supplemented by reference TRBV30 and TRBJ2-1, the full variable domain reads SQTIHQWPATLVQPVGSPLSLECTVEGTSNPNLYWYRQAAGRGLQLLFYSVGIGQISSEVPQNLSASRPQDRQFILSSKKLLLSDSGFYLCAWNGGSIGNEQFFGPGTRLTVL.